This T cell receptor beta chain was recovered during a study of beta chain features in type 1 diabetes. Across the study: Across all samples, some 98 million sorted cells were examined.

Trimming removed 0 bases at V and 6 bases at J, with 9 bases between. The CDR3 totals 15 residues. Germline CDR1 is LGHNA and CDR2 is YSLEER. On this clone itself: Its cognate antigen is unknown.

Without exception, sorted populations had purity beyond 95%. The study, taken as a whole, reports: All four CD4+ subsets of Type 1 diabetes patients contained TCRB CDR3s that were moderately but significantly shorter.

Expressed TCRB transcripts were sequenced, since all the RNA that had been isolated was reverse transcribed. Produced via immunoSEQ multiplex PCR; TCRdb's table is partial and in-frame only. The sample yields almost 350,000 clones, around 8.5% seen once. The receptor was isolated from a man aged 25 to 40 with type 1 diabetes. The J gene is TRBJ1-6, the V gene TRBV4-3; D is ambiguous. The sequenced sample consisted of central memory CD4+ T cells from blood. CDR3 bases: TGCGCCAGCAGCCAAGACCCCCAGGTTAATTCACCCCTCCACTTT. This gives the protein CASSQDPQVNSPLHF.